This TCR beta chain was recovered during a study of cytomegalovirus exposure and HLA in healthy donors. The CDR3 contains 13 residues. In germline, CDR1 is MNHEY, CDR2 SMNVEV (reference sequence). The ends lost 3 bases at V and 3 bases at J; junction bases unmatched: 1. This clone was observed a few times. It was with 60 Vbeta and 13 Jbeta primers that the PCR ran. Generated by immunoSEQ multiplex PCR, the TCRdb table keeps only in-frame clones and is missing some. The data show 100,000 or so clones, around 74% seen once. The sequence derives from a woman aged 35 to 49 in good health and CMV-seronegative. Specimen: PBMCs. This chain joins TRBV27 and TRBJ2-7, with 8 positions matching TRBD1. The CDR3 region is CASSFDRGYEQYF. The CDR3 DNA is TGTGCCAGCAGTTTTGACAGGGGCTACGAGCAGTACTTC.